These 27 T cell receptor beta chains originate from one sample sequenced in a study of T cells expressing NK-cell markers (TCRdb year 2020). Libraries were built with 5' RACE. Sequencing was carried out with an Illumina HiSeq 2000. Once TCRdb had reprocessed the reads, it stored one entry per CDR3 protein sequence and supplied no DNA. This sample's table lists 550,000 to 600,000 distinct CDR3 sequences. In total, the top ten clones hold 3% to 4.5% of the sample. Sequencing used blood T cells: a sorted CD56 or NKG2C T cell subset, CD4+ or CD8+ T cells, or bulk PBMC T cells (not recorded which). These receptor sequences come from a young man in good health. Donor details come from another sample of the same person, matched by shared clones.

The chain is built from TRBV11-2 and TRBJ1-2; TCRdb lists TRBD1, though no DNA is available to test this call. The CDR3 has 15 amino acids. Germline V gene lookup returns CDR1 SGHAT and CDR2 FQNNGV. This CDR3 is CASSSSGTLMYGYTF.

The chain's CDR3 is CASSPPGTSGADTQYF. The rearrangement joins TRBV12-3 or TRBV12-4 to TRBJ2-3; TCRdb calls TRBD2, which cannot be checked without DNA. CDR3 length: 16 residues.

The chain uses TRBV5-5 and TRBJ2-1; the D call from TCRdb, TRBD2, cannot be confirmed without DNA. The germline V gene has CDR1 SGHKS and CDR2 YYEKEE (reference sequence). This CDR3 region has 17 residues. CDR3 loop: CASSLGGTSVPYNEQFF.

The chain employs TRBV12-3 or TRBV12-4 and TRBJ1-2; TCRdb's D gene call, TRBD1, goes unchecked for lack of DNA. The CDR3 is 18 amino acids. CDR3 protein: CASSFPLYRGLRNYGYTF.

This chain links TRBV5-1 with TRBJ2-2; no DNA is available, so the TRBD1 call from TCRdb remains unchecked. This CDR3 contains 14 residues. Germline V lookup: CDR1 SGHRS, CDR2 YFSETQ. CDR3 in amino acids: CASSSPGTVGELFF.

The J gene is TRBJ2-1, the V gene TRBV19; TCRdb selects TRBD1, and the lack of DNA leaves this call unchecked. This CDR3 contains 14 residues. In germline, CDR1 is LNHDA, CDR2 SQIVND (reference sequence). The CDR3: CASSMDRGNDEQFF.

The chain combines TRBV6-2 or TRBV6-3 with TRBJ1-2. Germline CDR1 is MNHEY and CDR2 is SVGEGT. The CDR3 covers 12 residues. The CDR3 reads CASTRQNFGYTF.

CDR3 amino acids: CASSYNSQITEAFF. The chain employs TRBV7-9 and TRBJ1-1. This CDR3 is built from 14 residues. CDR1 and CDR2 (germline): SEHNR, FQNEAQ (reference sequence). Full variable domain (missing parts from reference TRBV7-9 and TRBJ1-1): DTGVSQNPRHKITKRGQNVTFRCDPISEHNRLYWYRQTLGQGPEFLTYFQNEAQLEKSRLLSDRFSAERPKGSFSTLEIQRTEQGDSAMYLCASSYNSQITEAFFGQGTRLTVV.

This chain joins TRBV11-2 and TRBJ2-3; TCRdb gives TRBD1 as the D gene, but with no DNA this cannot be confirmed. This CDR3 is 15 amino acids long. CDR1 SGHAT and CDR2 FQNNGV come from the germline V gene. The CDR3 protein is CASSRTGTVTDTQYF.

The chain recombines TRBV27 with TRBJ2-1; TCRdb's D gene call, TRBD2, goes unchecked for lack of DNA. CDR1 is MNHEY, CDR2 SMNVEV, per germline (reference sequence). The CDR3 length is 17 residues. CDR3 sequence reads: CASSLFSGGVPSGEQFF.

The chain recombines TRBV20-1 with TRBJ2-7. This CDR3 region has 14 residues. Germline-derived CDR1 and CDR2 are DFQATT and SNEGSKA (reference sequence). The CDR3 here is CSASDLWSTYEQYF.

The chain links TRBV9 to TRBJ2-7; TCRdb's D gene call, TRBD2, goes unchecked for lack of DNA. The CDR3 extends over 16 amino acids. The germline V gene encodes CDR1 SGDLS and CDR2 YYNGEE. CDR3 loop: CASSSLAGGPVNEQYF.

J is TRBJ2-1 and V is TRBV29-1; absent DNA, TCRdb's TRBD2 call cannot be checked. CDR1 SQVTM and CDR2 ANQGSEA come from the germline V gene. This CDR3 comprises 14 residues. CDR3 sequence reads: CSVPGTSAYNEQFF.

V and J are TRBV12-3 or TRBV12-4 and TRBJ1-1. The CDR3 runs to 13 residues. Here the CDR3 reads CASTPSGNTEAFF.

This chain joins TRBV5-4 and TRBJ2-3. The germline CDR1 and CDR2 sequences are SGHNT and YYREEE (reference sequence). The CDR3 sequence is 13 residues long. CDR3 sequence reads: CASSLQITDTQYF.

Here the CDR3 reads CASSPGLAGTGELFF. V and J are TRBV12-3 or TRBV12-4 and TRBJ2-2; as DNA is missing, the TRBD2 call by TCRdb cannot be tested. The CDR3 spans 15 residues.

The chain is built from TRBV6-2 or TRBV6-3 and TRBJ2-1. Germline V lookup: CDR1 MNHEY, CDR2 SVGEGT. The CDR3 extends over 15 amino acids. Here the CDR3 reads CASSSTSASYNEQFF.

The chain couples TRBV21-1 to TRBJ1-6; the TCRdb D gene call, TRBD1, has no DNA to confirm it. TRBV21-1 is annotated as a pseudogene. The CDR3 extends over 15 amino acids. The CDR3: CASSKPGQWPSPLHF.

This rearrangement joins TRBV7-2 to TRBJ1-2. Looked up from germline, CDR1 is SGHTA and CDR2 is FQGNSA. This CDR3 comprises 14 residues. This chain's CDR3 is CASRTNPSSGGYTF.

This sequence joins TRBV29-1 and TRBJ2-5; the TCRdb call, TRBD2, lacks DNA for checking. This CDR3 has 15 amino acids. Germline assignment: CDR1 SQVTM and CDR2 ANQGSEA. The CDR3 sequence: CSVEGLGPTVETQYF.

J is TRBJ1-1 and V is TRBV12-3 or TRBV12-4. The CDR3 length is 15 residues. CDR3 loop: CASSLRVGMNTEAFF.

This rearrangement joins TRBV29-1 to TRBJ2-5; the TRBD2 assignment by TCRdb is unverifiable without DNA. Germline V lookup: CDR1 SQVTM, CDR2 ANQGSEA. The CDR3 covers 14 residues. CDR3 sequence reads: CSVEGRASQETQYF.

The CDR3 sequence: CASSLAFMGPYNEQFF. The rearrangement uses TRBV7-9 and TRBJ2-1; TCRdb proposes TRBD1, but this gene call is untestable without DNA. Per the germline V gene, CDR1 is SEHNR and CDR2 is FQNEAQ (reference sequence). This CDR3 is built from 16 residues. Looking up the rest from reference TRBV7-9 and TRBJ2-1 gives the full variable domain: DTGVSQNPRHKITKRGQNVTFRCDPISEHNRLYWYRQTLGQGPEFLTYFQNEAQLEKSRLLSDRFSAERPKGSFSTLEIQRTEQGDSAMYLCASSLAFMGPYNEQFFGPGTRLTVL.

The chain employs TRBV24-1 and TRBJ1-5; TCRdb names TRBD1, which stays unverified in the absence of DNA. CDR1 is KGHDR and CDR2 is SFDVKD in the germline V gene. This CDR3 comprises 13 residues. This chain's CDR3 is CATGGSGNQPQHF.

The chain employs TRBV3-1 and TRBJ2-2; as DNA is missing, the TRBD2 call by TCRdb cannot be tested. The CDR3 has 18 amino acids. Germline values: CDR1 LGHDT, CDR2 YNNKEL (reference sequence). CDR3 residues: CASSQVSRLAMNTGELFF. Complete variable domain (other parts from reference TRBV3-1 and TRBJ2-2): DTAVSQTPKYLVTQMGNDKSIKCEQNLGHDTMYWYKQDSKKFLKIMFSYNNKELIINETVPNRFSPKSPDKAHLNLHINSLELGDSAVYFCASSQVSRLAMNTGELFFGEGSRLTVL.

CDR3 protein: CASSHNPFGQGSGANVLTF. The rearrangement uses TRBV11-2 and TRBJ2-6. Germline assignment: CDR1 SGHAT and CDR2 FQNNGV. The CDR3 length is 19 residues.

Here the CDR3 reads CSARARTAPLSGANVLTF. The chain is built from TRBV20-1 and TRBJ2-6; the D call of TRBD1 rests on TCRdb alone, since no DNA is present to check it. CDR3 length: 18 amino acids. Germline CDR1 reads DFQATT; CDR2 reads SNEGSKA (reference sequence).